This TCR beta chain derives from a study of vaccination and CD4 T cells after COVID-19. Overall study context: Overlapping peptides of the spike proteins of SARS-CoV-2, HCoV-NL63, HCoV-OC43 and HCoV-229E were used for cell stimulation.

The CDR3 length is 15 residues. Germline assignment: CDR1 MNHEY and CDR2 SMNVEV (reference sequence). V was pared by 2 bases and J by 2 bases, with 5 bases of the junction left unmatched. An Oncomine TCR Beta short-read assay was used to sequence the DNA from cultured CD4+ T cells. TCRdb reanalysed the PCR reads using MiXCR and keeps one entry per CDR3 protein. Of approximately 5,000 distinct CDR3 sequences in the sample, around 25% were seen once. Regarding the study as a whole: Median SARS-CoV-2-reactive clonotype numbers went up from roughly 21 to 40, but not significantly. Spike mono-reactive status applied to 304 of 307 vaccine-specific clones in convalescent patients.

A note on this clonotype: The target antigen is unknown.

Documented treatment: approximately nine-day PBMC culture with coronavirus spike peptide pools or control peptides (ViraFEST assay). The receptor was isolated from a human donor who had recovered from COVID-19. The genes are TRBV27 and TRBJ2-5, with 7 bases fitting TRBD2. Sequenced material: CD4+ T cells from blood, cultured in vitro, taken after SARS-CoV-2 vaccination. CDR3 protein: CASSLMNSGQETQYF. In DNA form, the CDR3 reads TGTGCCAGCAGTTTAATGAATAGCGGGCAAGAGACCCAGTACTTC.